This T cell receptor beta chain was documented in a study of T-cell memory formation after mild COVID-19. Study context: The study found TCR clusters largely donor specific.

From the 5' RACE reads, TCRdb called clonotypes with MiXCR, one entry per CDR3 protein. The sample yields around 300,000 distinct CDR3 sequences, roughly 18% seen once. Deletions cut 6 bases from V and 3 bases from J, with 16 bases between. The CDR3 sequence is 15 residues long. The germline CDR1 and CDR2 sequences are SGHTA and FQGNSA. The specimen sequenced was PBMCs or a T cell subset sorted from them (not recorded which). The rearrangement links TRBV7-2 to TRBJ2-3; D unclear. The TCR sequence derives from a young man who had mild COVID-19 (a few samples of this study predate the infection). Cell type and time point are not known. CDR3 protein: CASRLPGLGTDTQYF. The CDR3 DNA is TGTGCCAGCAGGTTACCGGGTCTTGGGACAGATACGCAGTATTTT.